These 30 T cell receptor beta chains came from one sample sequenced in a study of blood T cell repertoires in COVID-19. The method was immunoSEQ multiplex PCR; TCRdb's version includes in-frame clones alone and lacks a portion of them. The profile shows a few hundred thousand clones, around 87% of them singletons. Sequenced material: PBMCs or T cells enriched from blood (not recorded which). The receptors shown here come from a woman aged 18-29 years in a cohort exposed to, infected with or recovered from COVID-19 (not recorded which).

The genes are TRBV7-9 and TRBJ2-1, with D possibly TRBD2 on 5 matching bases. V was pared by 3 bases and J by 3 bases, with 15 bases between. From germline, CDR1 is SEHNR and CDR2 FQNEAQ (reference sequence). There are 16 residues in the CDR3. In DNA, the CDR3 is TGTGCCAGCAGCTTGTACCGCGGGCCGTTCTACAATGAGCAGTTCTTC. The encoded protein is CASSLYRGPFYNEQFF. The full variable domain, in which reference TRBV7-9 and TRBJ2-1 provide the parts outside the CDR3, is DTGVSQNPRHKITKRGQNVTFRCDPISEHNRLYWYRQTLGQGPEFLTYFQNEAQLEKSRLLSDRFSAERPKGSFSTLEIQRTEQGDSAMYLCASSLYRGPFYNEQFFGPGTRLTVL.

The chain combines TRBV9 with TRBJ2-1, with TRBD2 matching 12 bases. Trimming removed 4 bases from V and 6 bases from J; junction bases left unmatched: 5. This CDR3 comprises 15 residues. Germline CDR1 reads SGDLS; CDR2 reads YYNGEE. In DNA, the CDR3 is TGTGCCAGCAGCCTGACTAGCGGGAGATCCAATGAGCAGTTCTTC. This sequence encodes CASSLTSGRSNEQFF.

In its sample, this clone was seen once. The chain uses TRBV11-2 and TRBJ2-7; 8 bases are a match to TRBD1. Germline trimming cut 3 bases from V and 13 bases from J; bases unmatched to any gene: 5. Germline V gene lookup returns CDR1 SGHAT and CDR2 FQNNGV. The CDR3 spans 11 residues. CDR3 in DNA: TGTGCCAGCAGCTTTCGGACAGGGACCTACTTC. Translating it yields CASSFRTGTYF.

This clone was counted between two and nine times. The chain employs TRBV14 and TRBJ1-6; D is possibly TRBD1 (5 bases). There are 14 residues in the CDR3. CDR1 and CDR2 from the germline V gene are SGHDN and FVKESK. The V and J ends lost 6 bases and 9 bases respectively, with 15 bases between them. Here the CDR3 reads CASSRAYGGSPLHF. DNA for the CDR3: TGTGCCAGCAGTCGGGCTTACGGGGGTTCACCCCTCCACTTT.

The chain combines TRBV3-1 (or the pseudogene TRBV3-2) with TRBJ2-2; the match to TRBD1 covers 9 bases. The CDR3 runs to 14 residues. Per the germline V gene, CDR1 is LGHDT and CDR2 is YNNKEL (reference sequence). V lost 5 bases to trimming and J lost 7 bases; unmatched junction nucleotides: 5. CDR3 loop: CASSAQGAVGELFF. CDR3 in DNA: TGTGCCAGCAGCGCACAGGGGGCGGTCGGGGAGCTGTTTTTT.

DNA for the CDR3: TGTGCCAGCAGCCCCGGGGGGGAAGGTGGGCAAGAGACCCAGTACTTC. As protein: CASSPGGEGGQETQYF. The chain couples TRBV28 to TRBJ2-5; TRBD2 aligns across 8 bases. CDR1 and CDR2 (germline): MDHEN, SYDVKM. V shed 6 bases, J shed 2 bases, and the junction held 11 bases outside the gene matches. The CDR3 contains 16 residues.

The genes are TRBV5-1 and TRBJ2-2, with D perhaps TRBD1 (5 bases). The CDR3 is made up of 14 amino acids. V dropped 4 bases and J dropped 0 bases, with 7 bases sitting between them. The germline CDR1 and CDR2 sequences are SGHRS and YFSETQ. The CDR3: CASSEDTNTGELFF. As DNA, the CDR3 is TGCGCCAGCAGCGAGGACACGAACACCGGGGAGCTGTTTTTT.

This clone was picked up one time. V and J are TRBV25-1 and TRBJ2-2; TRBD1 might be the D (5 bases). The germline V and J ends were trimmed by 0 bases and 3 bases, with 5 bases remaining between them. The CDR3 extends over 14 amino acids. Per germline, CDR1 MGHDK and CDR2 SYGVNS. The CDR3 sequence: CASSEYRDTGELFF. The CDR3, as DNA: TGTGCCAGCAGTGAATACAGGGACACCGGGGAGCTGTTTTTT.

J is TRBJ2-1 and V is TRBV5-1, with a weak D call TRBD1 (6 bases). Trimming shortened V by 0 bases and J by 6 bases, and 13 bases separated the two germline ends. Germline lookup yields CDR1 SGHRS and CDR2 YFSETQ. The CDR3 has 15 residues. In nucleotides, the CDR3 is TGCGCCAGCAGCTTGGCCGGGACAACTGGCAATGAGCAGTTCTTC. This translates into CASSLAGTTGNEQFF. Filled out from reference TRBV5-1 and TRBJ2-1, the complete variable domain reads KAGVTQTPRYLIKTRGQQVTLSCSPISGHRSVSWYQQTPGQGLQFLFEYFSETQRNKGNFPGRFSGRQFSNSRSEMNVSTLELGDSALYLCASSLAGTTGNEQFFGPGTRLTVL.

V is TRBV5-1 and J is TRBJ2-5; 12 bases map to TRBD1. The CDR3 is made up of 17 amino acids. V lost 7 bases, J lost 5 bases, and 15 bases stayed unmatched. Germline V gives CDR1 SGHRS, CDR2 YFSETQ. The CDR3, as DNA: TGCGCCAGCGTGACCGGGACAGGGGGCGCGGGTATTGAGACCCAGTACTTC. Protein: CASVTGTGGAGIETQYF.

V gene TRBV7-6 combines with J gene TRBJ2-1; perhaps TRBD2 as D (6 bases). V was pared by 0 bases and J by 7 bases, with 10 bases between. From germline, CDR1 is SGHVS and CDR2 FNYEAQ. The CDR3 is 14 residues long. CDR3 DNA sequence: TGTGCCAGCAGCTTAGCGGGGGGAACGAATGAGCAGTTCTTC. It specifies CASSLAGGTNEQFF.

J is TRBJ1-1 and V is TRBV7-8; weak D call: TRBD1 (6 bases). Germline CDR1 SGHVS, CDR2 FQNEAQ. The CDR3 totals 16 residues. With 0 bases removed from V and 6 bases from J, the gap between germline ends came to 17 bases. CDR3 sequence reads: CASSLARGQPGAEAFF. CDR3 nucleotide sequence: TGTGCCAGCAGCTTAGCGCGAGGACAGCCTGGCGCTGAAGCTTTCTTT.

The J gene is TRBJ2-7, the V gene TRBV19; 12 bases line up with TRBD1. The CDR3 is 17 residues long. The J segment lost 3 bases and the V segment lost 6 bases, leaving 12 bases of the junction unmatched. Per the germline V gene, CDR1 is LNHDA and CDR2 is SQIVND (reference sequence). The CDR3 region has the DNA TGTGCCAGTAGAGGGACAGGGGGCTTAAGCGGGGGCTACGAGCAGTACTTC. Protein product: CASRGTGGLSGGYEQYF.

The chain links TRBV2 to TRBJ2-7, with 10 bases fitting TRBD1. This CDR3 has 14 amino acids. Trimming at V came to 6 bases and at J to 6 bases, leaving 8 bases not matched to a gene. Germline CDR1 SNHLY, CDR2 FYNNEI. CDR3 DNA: TGTGCCAGCAGCCGCGGACAGGGGGTGGGCGAGCAGTACTTC. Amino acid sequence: CASSRGQGVGEQYF.

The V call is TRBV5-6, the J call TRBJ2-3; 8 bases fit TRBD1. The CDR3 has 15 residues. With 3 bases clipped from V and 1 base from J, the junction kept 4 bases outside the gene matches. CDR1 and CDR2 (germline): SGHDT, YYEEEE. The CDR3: CASSSGGWGTDTQYF. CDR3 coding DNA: TGTGCCAGCAGCTCAGGGGGCTGGGGCACAGATACGCAGTATTTT.

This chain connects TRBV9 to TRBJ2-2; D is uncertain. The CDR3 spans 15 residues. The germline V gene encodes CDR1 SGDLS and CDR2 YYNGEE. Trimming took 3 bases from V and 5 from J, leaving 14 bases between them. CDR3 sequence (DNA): TGTGCCAGCAGCGCCCGTAGACCCGGGACCGGGGAGCTGTTTTTT. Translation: CASSARRPGTGELFF.

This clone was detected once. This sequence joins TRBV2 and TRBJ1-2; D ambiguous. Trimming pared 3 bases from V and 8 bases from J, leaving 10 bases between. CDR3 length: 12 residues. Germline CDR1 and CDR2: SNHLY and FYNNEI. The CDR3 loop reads CASSDMTQGYTF. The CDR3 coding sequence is TGTGCCAGCAGTGATATGACACAAGGCTACACCTTC.

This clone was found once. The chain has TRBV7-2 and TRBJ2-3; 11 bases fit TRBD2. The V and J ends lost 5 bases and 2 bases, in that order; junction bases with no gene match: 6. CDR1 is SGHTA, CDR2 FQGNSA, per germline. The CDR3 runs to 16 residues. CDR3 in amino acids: CASSAVAGGSTDTQYF. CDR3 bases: TGTGCCAGCAGCGCCGTAGCGGGAGGGTCCACAGATACGCAGTATTTT.

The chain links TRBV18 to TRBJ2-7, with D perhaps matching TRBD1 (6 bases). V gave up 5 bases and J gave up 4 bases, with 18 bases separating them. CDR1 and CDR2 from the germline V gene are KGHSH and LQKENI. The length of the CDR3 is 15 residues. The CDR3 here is CASSFLGQPGYEQYF. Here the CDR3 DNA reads TGTGCCAGCTCATTCCTCGGACAGCCGGGGTACGAGCAGTACTTC.

As DNA, the CDR3 is TGTGCCAGCGCGAAAGGGACAGGTGGATATGGCTACACCTTC. Residues: CASAKGTGGYGYTF. The rearrangement uses TRBV11-2 and TRBJ1-2, with 8 bases that match TRBD1. This CDR3 is 14 amino acids long. Germline V lookup: CDR1 SGHAT, CDR2 FQNNGV. V gave up 8 bases and J gave up 5 bases; unmatched junction bases: 10.

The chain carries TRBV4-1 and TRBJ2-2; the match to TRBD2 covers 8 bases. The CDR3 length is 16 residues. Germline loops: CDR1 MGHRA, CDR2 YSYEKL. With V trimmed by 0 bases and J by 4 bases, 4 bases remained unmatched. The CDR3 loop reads CASSQDTGRGTGELFF. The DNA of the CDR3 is TGCGCCAGCAGCCAAGATACCGGGAGGGGCACCGGGGAGCTGTTTTTT.

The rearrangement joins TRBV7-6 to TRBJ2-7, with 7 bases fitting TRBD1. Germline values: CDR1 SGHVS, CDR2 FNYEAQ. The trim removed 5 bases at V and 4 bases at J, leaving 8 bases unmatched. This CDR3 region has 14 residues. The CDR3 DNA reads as TGTGCCAGCAGCCCCGGGACAGTAGGGTACGAGCAGTACTTC. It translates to CASSPGTVGYEQYF.

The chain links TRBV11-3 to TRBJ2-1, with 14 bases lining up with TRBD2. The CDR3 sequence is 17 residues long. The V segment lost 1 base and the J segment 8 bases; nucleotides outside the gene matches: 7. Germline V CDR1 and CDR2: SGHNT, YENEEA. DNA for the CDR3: TGTGCCAGCAGCTTAGGTCAGACTAGCGGGGGGGCCGATGAGCAGTTCTTC. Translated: CASSLGQTSGGADEQFF.

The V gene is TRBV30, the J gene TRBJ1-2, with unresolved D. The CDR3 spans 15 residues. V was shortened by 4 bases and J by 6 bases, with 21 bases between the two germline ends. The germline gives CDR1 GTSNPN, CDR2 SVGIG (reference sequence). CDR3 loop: CAWTGRGALWDGYTF. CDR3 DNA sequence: TGTGCCTGGACTGGACGGGGAGCGCTGTGGGATGGCTACACCTTC.

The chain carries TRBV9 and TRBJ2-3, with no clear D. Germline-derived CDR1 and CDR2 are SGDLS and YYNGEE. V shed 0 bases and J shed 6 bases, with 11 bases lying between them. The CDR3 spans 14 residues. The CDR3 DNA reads TGTGCCAGCAGCGTAGTGCCTAGTGGGGATACGCAGTATTTT. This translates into CASSVVPSGDTQYF.

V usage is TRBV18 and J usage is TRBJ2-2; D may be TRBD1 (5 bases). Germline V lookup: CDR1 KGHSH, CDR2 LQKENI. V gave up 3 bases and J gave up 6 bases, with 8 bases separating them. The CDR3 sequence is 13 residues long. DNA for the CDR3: TGTGCCAGCTCACCCAGGGATGCCGGGGAGCTGTTTTTT. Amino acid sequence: CASSPRDAGELFF.

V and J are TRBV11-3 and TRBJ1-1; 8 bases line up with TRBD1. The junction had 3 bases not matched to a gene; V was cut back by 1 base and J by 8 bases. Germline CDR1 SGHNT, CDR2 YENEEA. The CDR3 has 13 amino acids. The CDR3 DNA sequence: TGTGCCAGCAGCTTAGGAGGGGACAGGGAAGCTTTCTTT. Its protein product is CASSLGGDREAFF.

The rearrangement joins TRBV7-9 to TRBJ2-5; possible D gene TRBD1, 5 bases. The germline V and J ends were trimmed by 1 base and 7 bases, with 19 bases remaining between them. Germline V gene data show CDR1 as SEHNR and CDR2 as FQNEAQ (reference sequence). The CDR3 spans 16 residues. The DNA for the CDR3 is TGTGCCAGCAGCTTAGTAGGCAGGGTATCATTGGGGACCCAGTACTTC. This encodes CASSLVGRVSLGTQYF.

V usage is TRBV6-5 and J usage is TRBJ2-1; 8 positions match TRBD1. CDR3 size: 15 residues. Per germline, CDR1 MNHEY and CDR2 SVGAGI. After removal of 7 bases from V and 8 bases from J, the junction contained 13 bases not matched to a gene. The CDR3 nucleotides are TGTGCCAGCATTCAGGTGACAGGGGCCTCGGATGAGCAGTTCTTC. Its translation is CASIQVTGASDEQFF.

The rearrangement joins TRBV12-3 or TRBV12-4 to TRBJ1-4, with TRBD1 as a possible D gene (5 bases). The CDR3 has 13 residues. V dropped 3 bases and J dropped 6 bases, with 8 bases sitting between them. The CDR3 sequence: CASSFKGDEKLFF. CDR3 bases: TGTGCCAGCAGTTTTAAAGGGGATGAAAAACTGTTTTTT.